A single sample gave rise to the 29 T cell receptor beta chains below, sequenced in a study of control samples from healthy donors and cancer patients. The method was immunoSEQ multiplex PCR; TCRdb's version includes in-frame clones alone and lacks a portion of them. The top ten clones hold 4% to 4.5% of a sample with around 99,000 clones, about nine tenths of them seen once. Sequenced input: blood. These receptors originate from a human donor in good health. The donor label of this sample is uncertain.

The J gene is TRBJ1-1, the V gene TRBV5-1, with unresolved D. The CDR3 runs to 14 residues. With 5 bases removed from V and 4 bases from J, the gap between germline ends came to 15 bases. Germline CDR1 is SGHRS and CDR2 is YFSETQ. CDR3 nucleotides: TGCGCCAGCAGGACGGACGGGAGGACCACTGAAGCTTTCTTT. It encodes CASRTDGRTTEAFF. The full variable domain, completed using reference TRBV5-1 and TRBJ1-1, is KAGVTQTPRYLIKTRGQQVTLSCSPISGHRSVSWYQQTPGQGLQFLFEYFSETQRNKGNFPGRFSGRQFSNSRSEMNVSTLELGDSALYLCASRTDGRTTEAFFGQGTRLTVV.

The rearrangement links TRBV7-8 to TRBJ1-1; 7 bases agree with TRBD1. The V segment lost 5 bases and the J segment 1 base; nucleotides outside the gene matches: 10. The germline V gene has CDR1 SGHVS and CDR2 FQNEAQ. The CDR3 runs to 16 residues. The CDR3 spells CASSRRSGTANTEAFF. The CDR3 DNA is TGTGCCAGCAGCCGACGCTCCGGGACAGCGAACACTGAAGCTTTCTTT.

CDR3 loop: CASTKSTLGGTEAFF. The CDR3 nucleotides read TGTGCCAGCACAAAATCCACCCTAGGAGGCACTGAAGCTTTCTTT. This sequence joins TRBV7-6 and TRBJ1-1; D ambiguous. The CDR3 runs 15 residues. Trimming shortened V by 7 bases and J by 4 bases, and 19 bases separated the two germline ends. Germline values: CDR1 SGHVS, CDR2 FNYEAQ.

This chain uses TRBV5-1 with TRBJ2-7, with a weak D call TRBD1 (5 bases). The V gene lost 0 bases and the J gene lost 2 bases, with 9 bases spanning the gap. Germline loops: CDR1 SGHRS, CDR2 YFSETQ. The CDR3 consists of 14 residues. CDR3 DNA: TGCGCCAGCAGCTTGGCAGGGAACCCCTACGAGCAGTACTTC. Protein sequence: CASSLAGNPYEQYF.

The gene calls are TRBV12-3 or TRBV12-4 and TRBJ2-1; D unclear. Trimming cost V 2 bases and J 15 bases, with 11 bases left between them. The CDR3 has 11 amino acids. The CDR3: CASSLKGRPFF. As DNA, the CDR3 is TGTGCCAGCAGTTTAAAAGGACGCCCGTTCTTC.

The chain combines TRBV6-5 with TRBJ1-1; 9 bases agree with TRBD1. After removal of 5 bases from V and 4 bases from J, the junction contained 5 bases not matched to a gene. Germline CDR1 and CDR2: MNHEY and SVGAGI. CDR3 length: 14 amino acids. The CDR3 reads CASSRDRVTTEAFF. The CDR3 DNA sequence: TGTGCCAGCAGTCGGGACAGGGTGACCACTGAAGCTTTCTTT.

The CDR3 here is CASSRTGLGDTEAFF. For the CDR3, the DNA is TGTGCCAGCTCACGTACAGGGCTAGGCGACACTGAAGCTTTCTTT. This chain connects TRBV18 to TRBJ1-1; D is perhaps TRBD1 (6 bases). CDR3 length equals 15 residues. Trimming pared 4 bases from V and 3 bases from J, leaving 15 bases between. Germline V gene sequence: CDR1 KGHSH, CDR2 LQKENI.

The chain couples TRBV10-3 to TRBJ1-2; D may be TRBD1 (6 bases). CDR1 and CDR2 (germline): ENHRY, SYGVKD. V lost 3 bases and J lost 3, with 8 bases in between. The CDR3 loop spans 13 amino acids. The CDR3 loop reads CAISDRGDYGYTF. In DNA, the CDR3 is TGTGCCATCAGTGACAGGGGCGACTATGGCTACACCTTC.

This rearrangement joins TRBV30 to TRBJ1-1; 12 nucleotides align to TRBD1. CDR3 length: 15 residues. Looked up from germline, CDR1 is GTSNPN and CDR2 is SVGIG (reference sequence). The V gene end was trimmed by 5 bases and the J gene end by 4 bases; junction bases not matched to a gene: 8. This chain's CDR3 is CAWGTGGVLGTEAFF. CDR3 nucleotides: TGTGCCTGGGGGACAGGGGGCGTGTTGGGCACTGAAGCTTTCTTT. Supplemented by reference TRBV30 and TRBJ1-1, the full variable domain reads SQTIHQWPATLVQPVGSPLSLECTVEGTSNPNLYWYRQAAGRGLQLLFYSVGIGQISSEVPQNLSASRPQDRQFILSSKKLLLSDSGFYLCAWGTGGVLGTEAFFGQGTRLTVV.

The chain recombines TRBV19 with TRBJ1-5; 7 bases line up with TRBD1. With V trimmed by 3 bases and J by 3 bases, 11 bases remained unmatched. The CDR3 contains 17 residues. CDR1 and CDR2 from the germline V gene are LNHDA and SQIVND (reference sequence). The DNA of the CDR3 is TGTGCCAGTAGTATGGAAAGGACAGGAAGGAACAATCAGCCCCAGCATTTT. This translates into CASSMERTGRNNQPQHF.

V gene TRBV5-6 combines with J gene TRBJ2-6; possible D gene TRBD2, 5 bases. CDR3 length: 18 amino acids. CDR1 SGHDT and CDR2 YYEEEE come from the germline V gene. The ends were cut back, 2 bases at V and 0 bases at J, with 15 bases in the middle. DNA of the CDR3: TGTGCCAGCAGCTTCTTCAGAGGGCGTCACTCTGGGGCCAACGTCCTGACTTTC. This gives the protein CASSFFRGRHSGANVLTF.

The chain couples TRBV11-2 to TRBJ2-5; D call uncertain. Per the germline V gene, CDR1 is SGHAT and CDR2 is FQNNGV. The CDR3 has 15 residues. Trimming removed 3 bases at V and 5 bases at J, with 16 bases between. CDR3: CASSFMSGFSETQYF. The CDR3 bases are TGTGCCAGCAGCTTCATGTCTGGGTTTAGCGAGACCCAGTACTTC.

The chain couples TRBV7-3 to TRBJ2-1; 13 positions match TRBD2. Per the germline V gene, CDR1 is SGHTA and CDR2 is FQGTGA. CDR3 size: 18 residues. The junction had 2 bases not matched to a gene; V was cut back by 0 bases and J by 0 bases. The CDR3 DNA follows: TGTGCCAGCAGCTTAACGGGGACTAGCGGGGCCTCCTACAATGAGCAGTTCTTC. This sequence encodes CASSLTGTSGASYNEQFF.

The rearrangement uses TRBV19 and TRBJ1-1, with D possibly matching TRBD1 (5 bases). Between the trimmed V and J ends, which lost 5 bases and 3 bases, there was a span of 7 bases. Germline CDR1 LNHDA, CDR2 SQIVND (reference sequence). CDR3 length equals 12 residues. The CDR3, as DNA: TGTGCCAGTAGTTTGGGGGACACTGAAGCTTTCTTT. Amino acids: CASSLGDTEAFF.

J is TRBJ2-1 and V is TRBV10-3; 11 bases map to TRBD2. J gave up 9 bases and V 9 bases, and 4 bases lay outside the gene matches. The length of the CDR3 is 12 residues. Per germline, CDR1 ENHRY and CDR2 SYGVKD. CDR3 in amino acids: CAISGGAFEQFF. CDR3 sequence (DNA): TGTGCCATTAGCGGGGGGGCTTTTGAGCAGTTCTTC.

This sequence joins TRBV10-1 and TRBJ2-7; 8 bases fit TRBD2. J gave up 1 base and V 5 bases, and 1 base lay outside the gene matches. The CDR3 consists of 13 residues. Per the germline V gene, CDR1 is WNHNN and CDR2 is SYGVQD (reference sequence). CDR3 in DNA: TGCGCCAGCAGTAGCGGGGGTTCCTACGAGCAGTACTTC. It encodes CASSSGGSYEQYF.

The chain links TRBV18 to TRBJ2-1; 7 bases fit TRBD2. V lost 3 bases to trimming and J lost 0 bases; unmatched junction nucleotides: 2. Germline loops: CDR1 KGHSH, CDR2 LQKENI. The CDR3 consists of 15 residues. The CDR3 reads CASSPTSDSYNEQFF. The CDR3 DNA reads TGTGCCAGCTCACCTACTAGCGACTCCTACAATGAGCAGTTCTTC.

The chain joins TRBV27 to TRBJ2-7, with D possibly matching TRBD2 (6 bases). The germline V gene has CDR1 MNHEY and CDR2 SMNVEV (reference sequence). V shed 6 bases and J shed 3 bases, with 12 bases lying between them. The CDR3 is 13 amino acids. The CDR3 protein is CASRAGTDYEQYF. For the CDR3, the DNA is TGTGCCAGCAGAGCCGGGACTGACTACGAGCAGTACTTC.

About this clone: Distinct nucleotide sequences in the sample also encode this CDR3. The chain combines TRBV24-1 with TRBJ2-1; either TRBD1 or TRBD2 may fit D (6 bases each). V lost 4 bases to trimming and J lost 8 bases, with 23 bases between them. Germline-derived CDR1 and CDR2 are KGHDR and SFDVKD. The CDR3 covers 17 residues. DNA of the CDR3: TGTGCCACCAGTGAGCCCATAAGTGGGGGGCTTCCGGATGAGCAGTTCTTC. Translation gives CATSEPISGGLPDEQFF.

CDR3 DNA: TGTGCCAGCACCGGACAGGTTTCGGCCAAAAACATTCAGTACTTC. Protein sequence: CASTGQVSAKNIQYF. The gene calls are TRBV6-5 and TRBJ2-4; 7 nucleotides line up with TRBD1. V lost 7 bases to trimming and J lost 1 base; unmatched junction nucleotides: 7. The CDR3 consists of 15 residues. Germline V gene lookup returns CDR1 MNHEY and CDR2 SVGAGI.

This chain links TRBV29-1 with TRBJ1-1, with 8 positions matching TRBD1. This CDR3 contains 14 residues. V dropped 6 bases and J dropped 4; count of bases not matched to a gene: 10. The germline V gene encodes CDR1 SQVTM and CDR2 ANQGSEA. CDR3 loop: CSVDTGGWSTEAFF. DNA for the CDR3: TGCAGCGTCGATACAGGGGGATGGAGCACTGAAGCTTTCTTT.

The chain joins TRBV11-2 to TRBJ1-3; D call uncertain. CDR1 SGHAT and CDR2 FQNNGV come from the germline V gene. Trimming removed 5 bases at V and 2 bases at J, with 10 bases between. The CDR3 loop spans 14 amino acids. CDR3: CASSPVSAGNTIYF. The DNA of the CDR3 is TGTGCCAGCAGCCCGGTGTCCGCTGGAAACACCATATATTTT.

The J gene is TRBJ2-4, the V gene TRBV14; D may be TRBD2 (6 bases). CDR1 and CDR2 (germline): SGHDN, FVKESK. The ends were cut back, 2 bases at V and 6 bases at J, with 23 bases in the middle. The CDR3 extends over 18 amino acids. The CDR3 bases are TGTGCCAGCAGCCAACCACCCCGGGGAGGCACGGGCCGAAACATTCAGTACTTC. It translates to CASSQPPRGGTGRNIQYF. Full variable domain (missing parts from reference TRBV14 and TRBJ2-4): EAGVTQFPSHSVIEKGQTVTLRCDPISGHDNLYWYRRVMGKEIKFLLHFVKESKQDESGMPNNRFLAERTGGTYSTLKVQPAELEDSGVYFCASSQPPRGGTGRNIQYFGAGTRLSVL.

J is TRBJ2-1 and V is TRBV5-1; 10 nucleotides align to TRBD1. The CDR3 has 15 amino acids. V trimming: 4 bases; J trimming: 3 bases; junction bases outside the gene matches: 4. The V gene's germline CDR1 is SGHRS and CDR2 YFSETQ. CDR3 loop: CASSPGQGVYNEQFF. CDR3 coding DNA: TGCGCCAGCAGCCCTGGACAGGGGGTCTACAATGAGCAGTTCTTC.

The chain uses TRBV7-8 and TRBJ1-6; possible D gene TRBD1, 6 bases. Germline lookup yields CDR1 SGHVS and CDR2 FQNEAQ. The CDR3 has 15 residues. Trimming removed 5 bases at V and 7 bases at J, with 15 bases between. CDR3 nucleotides: TGTGCCAGCAGCGCATCAGGGGCTGGGAATTCACCCCTCCACTTT. Translation: CASSASGAGNSPLHF.

The gene calls are TRBV2 and TRBJ2-3; 9 bases line up with TRBD2. Germline assignment: CDR1 SNHLY and CDR2 FYNNEI. Unmatched junction bases numbered 6, after V lost 6 bases and J lost 2 bases. This CDR3 has 15 amino acids. CDR3 amino acids: CASSDSGGNTDTQYF. Written as DNA, the CDR3 is TGTGCCAGCAGCGATAGCGGGGGTAACACAGATACGCAGTATTTT.

V usage is TRBV11-2 and J usage is TRBJ1-1; 7 nucleotides match TRBD1. This CDR3 comprises 14 residues. The trim removed 5 bases at V and 2 bases at J, leaving 5 bases unmatched. The V gene's germline CDR1 is SGHAT and CDR2 FQNNGV. DNA of the CDR3: TGTGCCAGCAGCGTACAGGGGAGAAACACTGAAGCTTTCTTT. It translates to CASSVQGRNTEAFF.

This sequence joins TRBV6-2 or TRBV6-3 and TRBJ1-5; TRBD1 agrees at 9 bases. The CDR3 spans 16 residues. Germline CDR1 is MNHEY and CDR2 is SVGEGT. Trimming cost V 6 bases and J 4 bases; bases outside gene matches: 10. The CDR3 DNA sequence: TGTGCCAGCAGCACCGGGGGACAGGGTCGTAATCAGCCCCAGCATTTT. Translated: CASSTGGQGRNQPQHF.

The V call is TRBV3-1 (or the pseudogene TRBV3-2), the J call TRBJ1-1; D is undetermined. Deletions cut 4 bases from V and 3 bases from J, with 12 bases between. The germline V gene encodes CDR1 LGHDT and CDR2 YNNKEL (reference sequence). The CDR3 extends over 14 amino acids. The chain's CDR3 is CASSLRYADTEAFF. The CDR3 DNA reads as TGTGCCAGCAGCCTTAGGTATGCGGACACTGAAGCTTTCTTT.